The following is a TCR beta chain sequence with its context. Its antigen is unknown. The sample is drawn from a study of cytomegalovirus exposure and HLA in healthy donors. The overall study: Drawn from HLA-typed donors, about 82 million unique TCRs were held in an early data release. Falling in the Caucasian-associated ancestry cluster were 81% of under 500 genotyped donors.

All donors participated as healthy donors of bone marrow. 60 Vbeta and 13 Jbeta primers were used in PCR. Clones were sequenced by immunoSEQ multiplex PCR, and TCRdb holds only the in-frame ones, with some missing. Its listing shows roughly 60,000 clones. Study-level results: Being productive about 87% or about 30% of the time was typical of most TCR beta V segments in an earlier analysis.

The J segment lost 6 bases and the V segment lost 4 bases, leaving 11 bases of the junction unmatched. CDR3 length: 15 amino acids. Looked up from germline, CDR1 is SGHRS and CDR2 is YFSETQ. Sequencing was carried out using PBMCs. The chain has TRBV5-1 and TRBJ1-2; TRBD1 matches at 8 bases. The sequence was obtained from a woman aged 18-29 years in good health and CMV-seronegative. The CDR3 DNA follows: TGCGCCAGCAGCCCCCACTCGGACAGGGCCGATGGCTACACCTTC. Amino acids: CASSPHSDRADGYTF.